These 18 T cell receptor beta chains were sequenced from one sample in a study of T-cell reconstitution after alpha-beta-depleted transplantation in children. Unique molecular identifiers were incorporated during preparation of the TCRbeta library. TCRdb recomputed calls from the PCR reads with MiXCR, one row per CDR3 protein. The sample has 110,000 or so distinct CDR3 sequences; 5% to 7% are singletons. This specimen consisted of PBMCs, mostly from graft donor cells, obtained 360 days after TCRalphabeta/CD19-depleted stem cell transplant. The receptors were gathered from a male patient aged 2-10 years who had a stem cell transplant for acute lymphoblastic leukemia, so the T cells may come from the graft donor.

A remark on this clonotype: A much larger clonotype is one base distant, so this may be a read error. This chain links TRBV18 with TRBJ1-4; D is possibly TRBD1 (5 bases). V shed 2 bases and J shed 6 bases, with 10 bases lying between them. Germline CDR1 reads KGHSH; CDR2 reads LQKENI. CDR3 length equals 14 residues. Written as DNA, the CDR3 is TGTGCCAGCTCACCAAAAGGACACTATGAAAAACTGTTTTTT. This translates into CASSPKGHYEKLFF.

This clonotype has ten or more counts. The rearrangement uses TRBV29-1 and TRBJ2-7, with 7 bases aligning to TRBD2. V lost 0 bases, J lost 0 bases, and 5 bases stayed unmatched. The CDR3 extends over 15 amino acids. CDR1 SQVTM and CDR2 ANQGSEA come from the germline V gene. CDR3 protein: CSVEDMRGSSYEQYF. CDR3 bases: TGCAGCGTTGAAGATATGCGGGGGAGCTCCTACGAGCAGTACTTC.

The J gene is TRBJ1-2, the V gene TRBV10-3; TRBD1 matches at 8 bases. This CDR3 region has 15 residues. Per the germline V gene, CDR1 is ENHRY and CDR2 is SYGVKD. Trimming took 0 bases from V and 4 from J; bases not matched to a gene: 4. The chain's CDR3 is CAISESTRGLYGYTF. The CDR3 DNA is TGTGCCATCAGTGAGTCGACCAGGGGGCTCTATGGCTACACCTTC.

Only a few counts were recorded for this clonotype. This chain joins TRBV4-3 and TRBJ1-5, with D perhaps matching TRBD1 (6 bases). This CDR3 is 16 amino acids long. Trimming left V 0 bases short and J 6 bases short, with 15 bases between. Germline V CDR1 and CDR2: LGHNA, YSLEER. The CDR3 DNA reads as TGCGCCAGCAGCCAAGATCGAGGGGGGGATGGTCAGCCCCAGCATTTT. Encoded protein: CASSQDRGGDGQPQHF.

Many counts were recorded for this clonotype. This rearrangement joins TRBV7-9 to TRBJ1-4; TRBD1 matches 7 bases. The CDR3 extends over 14 amino acids. With 5 bases clipped from V and 10 bases from J, the junction kept 10 bases outside the gene matches. Germline-derived CDR1 and CDR2 are SEHNR and FQNEAQ (reference sequence). CDR3 loop: CASSAAGQPTKLFF. The CDR3 bases are TGTGCCAGCAGCGCAGCGGGACAGCCAACAAAACTGTTTTTT.

This clonotype was counted at least ten times. CDR3 nucleotide sequence: TGCGCCAGCAGCTTGGGTCCTAATTCCCGGAACACTGAAGCTTTCTTT. It specifies CASSLGPNSRNTEAFF. The gene calls are TRBV5-1 and TRBJ1-1; D not resolved. Trimming pared 0 bases from V and 1 base from J, leaving 13 bases between. The germline V gene encodes CDR1 SGHRS and CDR2 YFSETQ. The CDR3 contains 16 residues.

The genes are TRBV6-2 or TRBV6-3 and TRBJ2-1; 10 bases agree with TRBD2. V was clipped by 0 bases and J by 8 bases; unmatched bases: 16. Germline V gives CDR1 MNHEY, CDR2 SVGEGT. The CDR3 runs 19 residues. The CDR3: CASSYSRLAGARGFYEQFF. The CDR3, as DNA: TGTGCCAGCAGTTACTCGAGGCTAGCGGGAGCAAGAGGATTCTATGAGCAGTTCTTC.

This clonotype was seen ten or more times. The rearrangement links TRBV7-8 to TRBJ2-2, with 10 bases lining up with TRBD2. Germline V CDR1 and CDR2: SGHVS, FQNEAQ. V lost 5 bases and J lost 6; bases outside the gene matches: 12. CDR3 length: 17 amino acids. The CDR3 coding sequence is TGTGCCAGCAGCCCTCCCATCCTAGCGGGAGTTTCCGGGGAGCTGTTTTTT. Encoded protein: CASSPPILAGVSGELFF.

This clonotype came up many times. The chain joins TRBV7-2 to TRBJ2-7; D remains ambiguous. The length of the CDR3 is 14 residues. V was cut by 5 bases and J by 1 base, with 12 bases left in between. Germline-derived CDR1 and CDR2 are SGHTA and FQGNSA. The CDR3 coding sequence is TGTGCCAGCAGCCCCGACCGTTTTTCCTACGAGCAGTACTTC. Protein: CASSPDRFSYEQYF.

This clonotype was detected many times. The gene calls are TRBV9 and TRBJ2-1, with a weak D call TRBD2 (6 bases). Germline CDR1 and CDR2: SGDLS and YYNGEE. Trimming left V 0 bases short and J 5 bases short, with 9 bases between. The CDR3 is 14 amino acids. The CDR3 sequence: CASSVEGGDNEQFF. The CDR3 DNA reads TGTGCCAGCAGCGTAGAAGGAGGGGACAATGAGCAGTTCTTC.

The sample holds a few counts of this clonotype. This chain connects TRBV20-1 to TRBJ2-7, with 8 bases aligning to TRBD2. Germline loops: CDR1 DFQATT, CDR2 SNEGSKA (reference sequence). This CDR3 has 15 amino acids. V dropped 6 bases and J dropped 6; count of bases not matched to a gene: 16. CDR3: CSAPRPGGQFFEQYF. CDR3 sequence (DNA): TGCAGTGCCCCCCGACCGGGAGGGCAGTTCTTCGAGCAGTACTTC.

This clonotype has more than one count but fewer than ten. The chain is built from TRBV9 and TRBJ2-5; D uncertain. Germline CDR1 SGDLS, CDR2 YYNGEE. The CDR3 has 14 amino acids. Trimming removed 3 bases from V and 2 bases from J, with 11 bases in between. This CDR3 is CASSEALGQETQYF. In DNA, the CDR3 is TGTGCCAGCAGCGAGGCCTTGGGGCAAGAGACCCAGTACTTC.

This clonotype was detected a few times. The chain joins TRBV11-3 to TRBJ2-7; perhaps TRBD1 as D (6 bases). V was shortened by 5 bases and J by 5 bases, with 16 bases between the two germline ends. Germline CDR1 is SGHNT and CDR2 is YENEEA. This CDR3 spans 14 amino acids. Written as DNA, the CDR3 is TGTGCCAGCAGCGTTTACAGGGAAAGGAACGAGCAGTACTTC. This gives the protein CASSVYRERNEQYF.

Ten or more counts support this clonotype. The genes are TRBV29-1 and TRBJ2-3; D tentatively fits TRBD1 or TRBD2 (5 bases each). The V and J ends lost 1 base and 4 bases respectively, with 15 bases between them. Germline CDR1 is SQVTM and CDR2 is ANQGSEA. This CDR3 is 15 amino acids long. The CDR3 here is CSVEGWQGEADTQYF. In DNA, the CDR3 is TGCAGCGTTGAAGGATGGCAGGGAGAGGCAGATACGCAGTATTTT.

This clonotype was detected ten times or more. This chain connects TRBV5-4 to TRBJ1-3, with a tentative D call TRBD1 (6 bases). CDR1 and CDR2 (germline): SGHNT, YYREEE (reference sequence). V lost 4 bases and J lost 4, with 12 bases in between. There are 14 residues in the CDR3. The CDR3 DNA is TGTGCCAGCAGCGTAACAGGGTCCGGAAACACCATATATTTT. As protein: CASSVTGSGNTIYF. The full variable domain, with the rest looked up from reference TRBV5-4 and TRBJ1-3, is ETGVTQSPTHLIKTRGQQVTLRCSSQSGHNTVSWYQQALGQGPQFIFQYYREEENGRGNFPPRFSGLQFPNYSSELNVNALELDDSALYLCASSVTGSGNTIYFGEGSWLTVV.

In this sample, this clonotype turned up many times. The genes are TRBV7-9 and TRBJ2-1, with 9 positions matching TRBD2. The germline CDR1 and CDR2 sequences are SEHNR and FQNEAQ (reference sequence). This CDR3 is built from 17 residues. The V segment lost 6 bases and the J segment 7 bases; nucleotides outside the gene matches: 16. The CDR3 here is CASSLRLIAGDGNEQFF. DNA of the CDR3: TGTGCCAGCAGTCTCAGGTTGATAGCGGGAGATGGGAATGAGCAGTTCTTC.

This clonotype was observed many times. The chain has TRBV24-1 and TRBJ2-3; D uncertain. Germline lookup yields CDR1 KGHDR and CDR2 SFDVKD. Trimming shortened V by 6 bases and J by 1 base, and 22 bases separated the two germline ends. The CDR3 totals 18 residues. CDR3 protein: CATSSAPVGLSRTDTQYF. For the CDR3, the DNA is TGTGCCACCAGTTCCGCCCCAGTCGGGCTATCCCGCACAGATACGCAGTATTTT.

The sample holds a few counts of this clonotype. This chain links TRBV9 with TRBJ2-3, with TRBD2 identical over 7 bases. CDR1 is SGDLS, CDR2 YYNGEE, per germline. The J segment lost 6 bases and the V segment lost 4 bases, leaving 17 bases of the junction unmatched. CDR3 length equals 17 residues. The CDR3 here is CASSPHGGGQIGDTQYF. In DNA, the CDR3 is TGTGCCAGCAGCCCCCACGGGGGAGGGCAAATTGGCGATACGCAGTATTTT.